This TCR beta chain was observed in a study of CD8+ T cells in alopecia areata. The study, taken as a whole, reports: Sequencing of scalp tissue also captures the resident alphabeta T cells of normal skin. In scalp, tofacitinib significantly decreased clonality and expanded CD8+ clones among the top 100.

Treatment of the sample: oral pan-JAK inhibitor, 5-10 mg twice daily. The study team obtained lesional scalp punch biopsies and peripheral blood from alopecia areata patients. TCR sequencing used cDNA made by reverse transcription of extracted RNA. Clones were read by immunoSEQ multiplex PCR, and TCRdb kept only the in-frame ones, dropping some. The sample holds 150,000 or so clones, about 51% seen once. As to this clone: Its matching antigen is unknown.

Germline V CDR1 and CDR2: MDHEN, SYDVKM. The CDR3 spans 12 residues. V was cut by 5 bases and J by 3 bases, with 7 bases left in between. The TCR was taken from a human donor with alopecia areata. The specimen comprised CD8+ T cells sorted from blood, sampled at week 4, from a patient treated with tofacitinib. This sequence joins TRBV28 and TRBJ1-2, with D perhaps matching TRBD1 (5 bases). CDR3 coding DNA: TGTGCCAGCAGTACAGGAGACTATGGCTACACCTTC. Protein: CASSTGDYGYTF.